The 3 T cell receptor beta chains given below trace back to one sample, sequenced in a study of CD8+CD57+ T cells in acquired aplastic anemia. Profiling that covered TCR beta VDJ and CDR3 relied on genomic DNA as its template. In TCRdb, the reads were re-called with MiXCR into one record per CDR3 protein. The repertoire includes hundreds of thousands of distinct CDR3 sequences, approximately 60% of them detected once, and approximately 1.2% sits in the top ten. Patients included in sequencing had previously demonstrated CD8+CD57+ cell expansion by flow cytometry. Sequencing input: sorted CD4+, CD8+, or CD8+CD57+ T cells (not recorded which) from PBMCs. The receptors stem from a human donor with aplastic anemia.

The rearrangement uses TRBV10-3 and TRBJ1-3; perhaps TRBD1 as D (5 bases). Germline V CDR1 and CDR2: ENHRY, SYGVKD. This CDR3 is 15 amino acids long. Trimming stripped 6 bases from V and 1 base from J, with 13 bases between. The CDR3 loop is CAIRQGGGSGNTIYF. The CDR3 DNA sequence: TGTGCCATCAGGCAGGGTGGAGGATCTGGAAACACCATATATTTT.

About this clonotype itself: A clone one base away is much larger, so this may be a read error. The V and J genes are TRBV10-3 and TRBJ1-5; D is possibly TRBD1 (5 bases). CDR3 size: 15 residues. Per germline, CDR1 ENHRY and CDR2 SYGVKD. V gave up 11 bases and J gave up 4 bases, with 21 bases separating them. CDR3 residues: CAAYRDSYRNQPQHF. The CDR3 bases are TGTGCCGCCTATCGGGACTCCTATAGGAATCAGCCCCAGCATTTT.

This clonotype has a count of ten or more. The rearrangement joins TRBV12-3 or TRBV12-4 to TRBJ2-2; possible D gene TRBD1, 7 bases. The germline V and J ends were trimmed by 6 bases and 7 bases, with 24 bases remaining between them. The CDR3 is 17 residues long. The CDR3 sequence: CASRARQGGGAGGELFF. In DNA form, the CDR3 reads TGTGCCAGCAGGGCCCGACAGGGCGGCGGAGCGGGCGGGGAGCTGTTTTTT.